The 24 T cell receptor beta chains reported below all come from one sample, sequenced in a study of cytomegalovirus exposure and HLA in healthy donors. Clones were sequenced by immunoSEQ multiplex PCR, and TCRdb holds only the in-frame ones, with some missing. The sample gives under 200,000 clones, about 90% of which show up once; 3% to 3.5% is in the top ten. The sequenced material came from PBMCs. These receptors all come from a young woman in good health and CMV-seropositive.

J is TRBJ1-3 and V is TRBV28; TRBD1 is a possible D gene (6 bases). The germline gives CDR1 MDHEN, CDR2 SYDVKM. Trimming removed 6 bases from V and 1 base from J, with 13 bases in between. The CDR3 totals 15 residues. This CDR3 reads CASSPIQGSGNTIYF. In DNA, the CDR3 is TGTGCCAGCAGCCCCATACAGGGTTCTGGAAACACCATATATTTT.

The gene calls are TRBV27 and TRBJ1-2, with TRBD1 as a possible D gene (5 bases). The length of the CDR3 is 14 residues. In germline, CDR1 is MNHEY, CDR2 SMNVEV (reference sequence). The germline V and J ends were trimmed by 5 bases and 9 bases, with 19 bases remaining between them. The CDR3 nucleotides are TGTGCCAGCAGTCCCCCCGGACAAGGTCTAAGCTACACCTTC. It translates to CASSPPGQGLSYTF.

The V and J genes are TRBV6-6 and TRBJ2-7; 7 positions agree with TRBD1. The CDR3 covers 14 residues. From germline, CDR1 is MNHNY and CDR2 SVGAGI (reference sequence). The V segment lost 4 bases and the J segment 7 bases; nucleotides outside the gene matches: 10. In nucleotides, the CDR3 is TGTGCCAGCAGTTTGCCGACAGGGACGGGAGAGCAGTACTTC. It encodes CASSLPTGTGEQYF.

The CDR3 DNA is TGTGCCAGCAGCACCCGCGGGGCCGGGTCTGGAAACACCATATATTTT. Amino acid sequence: CASSTRGAGSGNTIYF. This sequence joins TRBV7-9 and TRBJ1-3; a possible D gene is TRBD1 (5 bases). V lost 5 bases to trimming and J lost 1 base, with 15 bases between them. The germline V gene has CDR1 SEHNR and CDR2 FQNEAQ (reference sequence). CDR3 size: 16 residues.

This CDR3 is CASSYGPQGGNYGYTF. The CDR3 region has the DNA TGTGCCAGCAGTTACGGGCCCCAGGGAGGGAACTATGGCTACACCTTC. The chain has TRBV6-5 and TRBJ1-2; possibly TRBD1 for D (5 bases). Trimming stripped 2 bases from V and 2 bases from J, with 15 bases between. CDR3 length: 16 residues. Germline loops: CDR1 MNHEY, CDR2 SVGAGI.

The gene calls are TRBV21-1 and TRBJ2-3; the DNA was not used to check the table's D call, TRBD2. TRBV21-1 is tagged as a pseudogene. CDR3 length equals 16 residues. CDR3: CASSRGGTSDTDTQYF. The CDR3, as DNA: TGTGCCAGCAGTCGGGGCGGGACTAGCGACACAGATACGCAGTATTTT.

The chain joins TRBV19 to TRBJ2-2, with TRBD2 identical over 7 bases. Germline-derived CDR1 and CDR2 are LNHDA and SQIVND (reference sequence). This CDR3 contains 15 residues. The trim removed 5 bases at V and 5 bases at J, leaving 8 bases unmatched. CDR3 loop: CASSVRTGGTGELFF. The CDR3 DNA reads TGTGCCAGTAGTGTCAGGACGGGGGGTACCGGGGAGCTGTTTTTT.

The chain links TRBV5-1 to TRBJ1-6; D gene uncertain. This CDR3 has 16 amino acids. V lost 4 bases to trimming and J lost 0 bases, with 11 bases between them. CDR1 and CDR2 (germline): SGHRS, YFSETQ. The CDR3 sequence: CASSPGSSSYNSPLHF. In nucleotides, the CDR3 is TGCGCCAGCAGCCCCGGGTCGAGCTCCTATAATTCACCCCTCCACTTT. Together with reference TRBV5-1 and TRBJ1-6, the CDR3 gives the full variable domain: KAGVTQTPRYLIKTRGQQVTLSCSPISGHRSVSWYQQTPGQGLQFLFEYFSETQRNKGNFPGRFSGRQFSNSRSEMNVSTLELGDSALYLCASSPGSSSYNSPLHFGNGTRLTVT.

This chain uses TRBV7-7 with TRBJ1-5; TRBD1 matches 10 bases. There are 15 residues in the CDR3. Germline assignment: CDR1 SSHAT and CDR2 FNYEAQ (reference sequence). The DNA of the CDR3 is TGTGCTGGGACAGGGGTTCCCCTTAGCAATCAGCCCCAGCATTTT. Encoded protein: CAGTGVPLSNQPQHF.

The V gene is TRBV28, the J gene TRBJ1-5; 9 bases agree with TRBD1. Germline V gene sequence: CDR1 MDHEN, CDR2 SYDVKM. The CDR3 spans 12 residues. J was trimmed by 7 bases and V by 8 bases; bases with no gene match: 3. CDR3 amino acids: CASGTGRQPQHF. DNA of the CDR3: TGTGCCAGCGGGACAGGGCGACAGCCCCAGCATTTT.

V usage is TRBV6-5 and J usage is TRBJ2-7; 7 bases agree with TRBD1. This CDR3 has 14 residues. The germline V gene encodes CDR1 MNHEY and CDR2 SVGAGI. Trimming cost V 6 bases and J 2 bases; bases outside gene matches: 7. CDR3 protein: CASSSFDRAYEQYF. The CDR3 nucleotides read TGTGCCAGCAGCTCCTTCGACAGGGCCTACGAGCAGTACTTC.

The chain carries TRBV7-9 and TRBJ1-4, with a weak D call TRBD1 (5 bases). Per germline, CDR1 SEHNR and CDR2 FQNEAQ (reference sequence). This CDR3 has 16 amino acids. V lost 2 bases and J lost 1, with 11 bases in between. CDR3 DNA: TGTGCCAGCAGCTTATTATCGGGGGGAACTAATGAAAAACTGTTTTTT. It yields the protein CASSLLSGGTNEKLFF.

This chain links TRBV6-1 with TRBJ2-1; TRBD1 matches 9 bases. The CDR3 runs to 16 residues. Trimming took 4 bases from V and 1 from J; bases not matched to a gene: 5. The germline CDR1 and CDR2 sequences are MNHNS and SASEGT. The CDR3 loop reads CASSAFGTGSYNEQFF. The CDR3 coding sequence is TGTGCCAGCAGTGCGTTCGGGACAGGGTCCTACAATGAGCAGTTCTTC.

This clone has a single count. The rearrangement uses TRBV7-9 and TRBJ1-3, with D possibly matching TRBD1 (6 bases). Germline V CDR1 and CDR2: SEHNR, FQNEAQ (reference sequence). CDR3 length: 16 amino acids. V was pared by 0 bases and J by 4 bases, with 13 bases between. The CDR3 DNA sequence: TGTGCCAGCAGCTTAGCGGGGGCCAGAGAGGGAAACACCATATATTTT. Protein product: CASSLAGAREGNTIYF.

The V call is TRBV14, the J call TRBJ2-7, with unresolved D. Trimming shortened V by 0 bases and J by 7 bases, and 19 bases separated the two germline ends. Germline loops: CDR1 SGHDN, CDR2 FVKESK. CDR3 length equals 16 residues. The CDR3 loop is CASSQEVTAGIQEQYF. For the CDR3, the DNA is TGTGCCAGCAGCCAAGAGGTTACGGCAGGTATACAAGAGCAGTACTTC.

The CDR3 nucleotides read TGCGCCAGCAGTGGAATTAGCGGGAGTATAGAGCAGTTCTTC. Protein: CASSGISGSIEQFF. The chain employs TRBV5-1 and TRBJ2-1, with 9 nucleotides matching TRBD2. The CDR3 runs 14 residues. Trimming took 5 bases from V and 10 from J; bases not matched to a gene: 10. Germline V gene sequence: CDR1 SGHRS, CDR2 YFSETQ.

The CDR3, as DNA: TGCGCCAGCAGCCCTAGGACAGGGGTGAACACCGGGGAGCTGTTTTTT. Encoded protein: CASSPRTGVNTGELFF. The rearrangement joins TRBV4-3 to TRBJ2-2; 9 bases are a match to TRBD1. CDR1 LGHNA and CDR2 YSLEER come from the germline V gene. The CDR3 totals 16 residues. After removal of 4 bases from V and 1 base from J, the junction contained 4 bases not matched to a gene.

This clone was seen just once. The chain recombines TRBV9 with TRBJ2-3; D is unclear. The CDR3 totals 13 residues. Germline V gene data show CDR1 as SGDLS and CDR2 as YYNGEE. Trimming cost V 6 bases and J 8 bases, with 16 bases left between them. The CDR3 nucleotides are TGTGCCAGCAACCTAAACTCCCTTGGTACGCAGTATTTT. Translated: CASNLNSLGTQYF.

This clone showed up many times. The V and J genes are TRBV2 and TRBJ2-7; maybe TRBD2 (5 bases). Germline V lookup: CDR1 SNHLY, CDR2 FYNNEI. Trimming took off 3 bases at V and 6 bases at J, with 15 bases between the two ends. The CDR3 contains 14 residues. CDR3 residues: CASSDLVLRGEQYF. The CDR3 nucleotides read TGTGCCAGCAGTGATCTAGTACTCCGGGGCGAGCAGTACTTC.

This chain links TRBV10-3 with TRBJ2-5; D is possibly TRBD1 (5 bases). This CDR3 is 16 amino acids long. CDR1 ENHRY and CDR2 SYGVKD come from the germline V gene. Trimming removed 2 bases from V and 2 bases from J, with 15 bases in between. CDR3 nucleotides: TGTGCCATCAGTGAGCCGACAGCTACTCCACAAGAGACCCAGTACTTC. Translated: CAISEPTATPQETQYF.

This chain links TRBV7-2 with TRBJ2-3, with D perhaps matching TRBD2 (5 bases). V shed 1 base and J shed 2 bases, with 13 bases lying between them. Germline CDR1 reads SGHTA; CDR2 reads FQGNSA. The CDR3 has 16 residues. CDR3 sequence reads: CASSLDEADFTDTQYF. In nucleotides, the CDR3 is TGTGCCAGCAGCTTAGATGAAGCGGACTTCACAGATACGCAGTATTTT.

This sequence joins TRBV28 and TRBJ1-2; D remains ambiguous. Germline V gives CDR1 MDHEN, CDR2 SYDVKM. Trimming cost V 6 bases and J 1 base, with 15 bases left between them. The CDR3 has 15 amino acids. The CDR3 loop reads CASSPRWRVNYGYTF. The CDR3 DNA reads as TGTGCCAGCAGCCCCCGGTGGAGGGTTAACTATGGCTACACCTTC.

In its sample, this clone was seen once. As DNA, the CDR3 is TGTGCCAGCACCAGCTTTATGAGGACAGATACGCAGTATTTT. It is translated as CASTSFMRTDTQYF. The chain employs TRBV27 and TRBJ2-3; D is unresolved. The V end lost 7 bases, the J end lost 3 bases, and 14 bases lay between the germline ends. The CDR3 has 14 residues. Germline loops: CDR1 MNHEY, CDR2 SMNVEV (reference sequence).

The rearrangement uses TRBV5-6 and TRBJ2-7; 13 bases agree with TRBD2. The CDR3 covers 15 residues. CDR1 SGHDT and CDR2 YYEEEE come from the germline V gene. The V and J ends lost 4 bases and 2 bases, in that order; junction bases with no gene match: 3. The CDR3 protein is CASSQLAGGTYEQYF. The CDR3 DNA sequence: TGTGCCAGCAGCCAACTAGCGGGGGGGACCTACGAGCAGTACTTC.